This T cell receptor (beta chain) was profiled in a study of control samples from healthy donors and cancer patients. CDR3 length: 13 residues. Germline V lookup: CDR1 SGHKS, CDR2 YYEKEE (reference sequence). After removal of 6 bases from V and 3 bases from J, the junction contained 6 bases not matched to a gene. The repertoire was sequenced with immunoSEQ multiplex PCR; TCRdb's copy has only in-frame clones and lacks some. Of about 80,000 clones in the sample, approximately 82% were seen once. J is TRBJ2-7 and V is TRBV5-5, with TRBD2 identical over 7 bases. This sequence was found in a man aged 60 to 69 with head and neck cancer. Sequenced: PBMCs. This CDR3 reads CASTMGGGYEQYF. The CDR3 bases are TGTGCCAGCACCATGGGGGGGGGCTACGAGCAGTACTTC. Full variable domain (missing parts from reference TRBV5-5 and TRBJ2-7): DAGVTQSPTHLIKTRGQQVTLRCSPISGHKSVSWYQQVLGQGPQFIFQYYEKEERGRGNFPDRFSARQFPNYSSELNVNALLLGDSALYLCASTMGGGYEQYFGPGTRLTVT.